This TCR beta chain was identified in a study of T cell responses to AZD1222 COVID-19 vaccine. Whole-study results and caveats: Increased Spike-specific TCR breadth and depth were observed after two AZD1222 doses.

Libraries were prepared by immunoSEQ multiplex PCR; TCRdb keeps only in-frame clonotypes and omits some of them. The sample comprises roughly 92,000 clones, almost 90% of which are singletons, and 8% to 9.5% rests with the top ten. Note on this clone: What it binds is unknown.

CDR3 length: 15 amino acids. Per germline, CDR1 LGHNA and CDR2 YNFKEQ. V was shortened by 3 bases and J by 0 bases, with 11 bases between the two germline ends. This sequence was found in an adult in good health. Sample: peripheral blood, taken on day 0 of AZD1222 vaccination. The rearrangement links TRBV4-2 to TRBJ1-2; D not resolved. Written as DNA, the CDR3 is TGTGCCAGCAGCCATATTTCCGCGACTAACTATGGCTACACCTTC. It is translated as CASSHISATNYGYTF.